These 16 T cell receptor beta chains originate from one sample sequenced in a study of shared clonotypes between healthy human individuals. Only in-frame clones appear in the TCRdb table, and some are missing; sequencing was by immunoSEQ multiplex PCR. This sample has about 680,000 clones; 74% occur once, and the top ten carry approximately 1.6%. Sequencing was carried out using memory CD4+ T cells sorted from blood. The subset denotes: CD45RA-negative fraction. These receptor sequences come from a woman between 25 and 40 years old in good health.

The sample holds one count of this clone. The chain links TRBV27 to TRBJ2-4; TRBD2 aligns across 10 bases. Trimming cost V 6 bases and J 0 bases; bases outside gene matches: 8. Germline CDR1 and CDR2: MNHEY and SMNVEV (reference sequence). The length of the CDR3 is 17 residues. CDR3 nucleotides: TGTGCCAGCAGGGTAGAAGCGGGAGGGCTAGCCAAAAACATTCAGTACTTC. This sequence encodes CASRVEAGGLAKNIQYF.

The V call is TRBV28, the J call TRBJ1-2; D not resolved. Germline CDR1 is MDHEN and CDR2 is SYDVKM. The CDR3 has 14 amino acids. Trimming pared 2 bases from V and 7 bases from J, leaving 14 bases between. The chain's CDR3 is CASSLHSLGFGYTF. The CDR3 nucleotides are TGTGCCAGCAGTTTACATTCCCTGGGGTTTGGCTACACCTTC.

This clone was seen once. The chain has TRBV28 and TRBJ1-5; the D gene is possibly TRBD1 (6 bases). Trimming took off 4 bases at V and 4 bases at J, with 20 bases between the two ends. The CDR3 length is 17 residues. CDR1 and CDR2 from the germline V gene are MDHEN and SYDVKM. CDR3 coding DNA: TGTGCCAGCAGTTCAGTCAGGGGTGGGGGTCGTAATCAGCCCCAGCATTTT. Protein sequence: CASSSVRGGGRNQPQHF. The full variable domain, its missing parts supplied by reference TRBV28 and TRBJ1-5, is DVKVTQSSRYLVKRTGEKVFLECVQDMDHENMFWYRQDPGLGLRLIYFSYDVKMKEKGDIPEGYSVSREKKERFSLILESASTNQTSMYLCASSSVRGGGRNQPQHFGDGTRLSIL.

The chain carries TRBV18 and TRBJ2-5; unclear D gene. This CDR3 region has 12 residues. Trimming cost V 2 bases and J 4 bases, with 5 bases left between them. The germline V gene has CDR1 KGHSH and CDR2 LQKENI. The CDR3 DNA reads as TGTGCCAGCTCACCAGGGTTAGAGACCCAGTACTTC. It yields the protein CASSPGLETQYF.

V gene TRBV9 combines with J gene TRBJ1-3; D gene ambiguous. The V gene lost 8 bases and the J gene lost 0 bases, with 18 bases spanning the gap. The CDR3 runs to 16 residues. The germline V gene encodes CDR1 SGDLS and CDR2 YYNGEE. The CDR3 here is CASGPGSRVSGNTIYF. As DNA, the CDR3 is TGTGCCAGTGGTCCCGGCAGCCGTGTCTCTGGAAACACCATATATTTT.

V usage is TRBV5-8 and J usage is TRBJ2-1, with D perhaps matching TRBD2 (7 bases). CDR1 and CDR2 (germline): SGHTS, YDEGEE. V shed 4 bases and J shed 7 bases, with 24 bases lying between them. The CDR3 is made up of 17 amino acids. CDR3 sequence reads: CASSPRLVREGGNEQFF. In DNA form, the CDR3 reads TGTGCCAGCAGCCCCCGCCTGGTCAGGGAGGGGGGGAATGAGCAGTTCTTC.

The chain carries TRBV5-1 and TRBJ2-2; D call uncertain. Germline V gene data show CDR1 as SGHRS and CDR2 as YFSETQ. The CDR3 totals 16 residues. The ends were cut back, 1 base at V and 7 bases at J, with 17 bases in the middle. The CDR3 DNA reads TGCGCCAGCAGCTTGTTCAGTTGGGTCGACGGCGGGGAGCTGTTTTTT. Its protein product is CASSLFSWVDGGELFF. The full variable domain, in which reference TRBV5-1 and TRBJ2-2 provide the parts outside the CDR3, is KAGVTQTPRYLIKTRGQQVTLSCSPISGHRSVSWYQQTPGQGLQFLFEYFSETQRNKGNFPGRFSGRQFSNSRSEMNVSTLELGDSALYLCASSLFSWVDGGELFFGEGSRLTVL.

This clone was observed a few times. The chain links TRBV28 to TRBJ2-3; D is undetermined. Germline assignment: CDR1 MDHEN and CDR2 SYDVKM. Trimming removed 6 bases from V and 3 bases from J, with 7 bases in between. The length of the CDR3 is 12 residues. The CDR3 protein is CASSQITDTQYF. The DNA for the CDR3 is TGTGCCAGCAGCCAGATAACAGATACGCAGTATTTT.

Comment on this clone: The same CDR3 is also encoded by other DNA sequences in this sample. The chain combines TRBV2 with TRBJ1-1, with no clear D. The germline V and J ends were trimmed by 5 bases and 1 base, with 5 bases remaining between them. The germline V gene has CDR1 SNHLY and CDR2 FYNNEI. There are 12 residues in the CDR3. In DNA, the CDR3 is TGTGCCAGCAGTTCCCAGAACACTGAAGCTTTCTTT. Amino acids: CASSSQNTEAFF.

The rearrangement joins TRBV6-1 to TRBJ2-3; 8 nucleotides agree with TRBD2. The CDR3 is 14 residues long. CDR1 and CDR2 (germline): MNHNS, SASEGT. Trimming at V came to 3 bases and at J to 1 base, leaving 0 bases not matched to a gene. CDR3 loop: CASSDGGGTDTQYF. The CDR3 DNA is TGTGCCAGCAGTGACGGGGGGGGCACAGATACGCAGTATTTT.

The rearrangement links TRBV10-3 to TRBJ1-1; 7 bases fit TRBD1. Per germline, CDR1 ENHRY and CDR2 SYGVKD. This CDR3 is 13 amino acids long. V shed 4 bases, J shed 5 bases, and the junction held 4 bases outside the gene matches. The CDR3 nucleotides are TGTGCCATCAGTGGTCAGGGGGATACTGAAGCTTTCTTT. Amino acids: CAISGQGDTEAFF.

J is TRBJ2-2 and V is TRBV10-3; 7 bases are shared with TRBD1. Germline V lookup: CDR1 ENHRY, CDR2 SYGVKD. V was clipped by 3 bases and J by 4 bases; unmatched bases: 8. CDR3 length equals 16 residues. Here the CDR3 DNA reads TGTGCCATCAGTGACCCGGTAGGGGGCGGCACCGGGGAGCTGTTTTTT. Protein sequence: CAISDPVGGGTGELFF.

This chain links TRBV15 with TRBJ2-7; possible D gene TRBD2, 5 bases. V shed 1 base and J shed 2 bases, with 9 bases lying between them. The CDR3 runs to 14 residues. Germline CDR1 is LNHNV and CDR2 is YYDKDF (reference sequence). The CDR3 here is CATSRGFGAYEQYF. The CDR3 DNA sequence: TGTGCCACCAGCAGAGGGTTCGGGGCCTACGAGCAGTACTTC.

J is TRBJ2-2 and V is TRBV28; D may be TRBD2 (6 bases). Looked up from germline, CDR1 is MDHEN and CDR2 is SYDVKM. With 6 bases removed from V and 0 bases from J, the gap between germline ends came to 11 bases. This CDR3 has 15 amino acids. The CDR3 coding sequence is TGTGCCAGCAGGGGAGGACGGGCGAACACCGGGGAGCTGTTTTTT. Protein product: CASRGGRANTGELFF.

The J gene is TRBJ2-3, the V gene TRBV5-5; D may be TRBD1 (6 bases). Germline CDR1 SGHKS, CDR2 YYEKEE (reference sequence). The V gene lost 6 bases and the J gene lost 0 bases, with 17 bases spanning the gap. There are 16 residues in the CDR3. The CDR3 spells CASTDQTGSSTDTQYF. CDR3 DNA sequence: TGTGCCAGCACCGACCAAACAGGGTCTAGCACAGATACGCAGTATTTT.

J is TRBJ2-1 and V is TRBV5-1; D not certain. This CDR3 comprises 13 residues. The V gene's germline CDR1 is SGHRS and CDR2 YFSETQ. V lost 2 bases and J lost 5, with 8 bases in between. The CDR3 DNA reads TGCGCCAGCAGCTTCGACACGCACAATGAGCAGTTCTTC. Protein product: CASSFDTHNEQFF.